These 23 T cell receptor beta chains share one sample of origin, sequenced in a study of human CD8 memory T cell subsets. Sequencing libraries of TCR beta were made by UMI-labeled 5' RACE. TCRdb re-analyzed the 5' RACE reads; it lists each CDR3 protein once, without DNA. Its table lists some 6,300 distinct CDR3 sequences. Sequencing input: CD8+ stem-like memory T cells (TSCM and TCM) sorted from PBMCs. Sample subset: stem-like memory CD8 T cells (TSTEM), CCR7+ PD-1- TIGIT-. All receptors come from a human donor in good health.

The chain combines TRBV10-1 with TRBJ2-3; TCRdb outputs TRBD1, but without DNA this stays unchecked. CDR1 and CDR2 (germline): WNHNN, SYGVQD (reference sequence). The CDR3 runs 15 residues. This CDR3 is CASSDGRGSTDTQYF.

The V and J genes are TRBV19 and TRBJ1-1; lacking DNA, the TRBD1 call made by TCRdb goes unchecked. The CDR3 is 13 amino acids. Germline CDR1 reads LNHDA; CDR2 reads SQIVND (reference sequence). The CDR3 sequence: CASSGGPNTEAFF.

This chain uses TRBV5-1 with TRBJ1-1. The germline gives CDR1 SGHRS, CDR2 YFSETQ. The length of the CDR3 is 13 residues. The CDR3 region is CASSLTSNTEAFF. Combining the CDR3 with reference TRBV5-1 and TRBJ1-1 gives the whole variable domain KAGVTQTPRYLIKTRGQQVTLSCSPISGHRSVSWYQQTPGQGLQFLFEYFSETQRNKGNFPGRFSGRQFSNSRSEMNVSTLELGDSALYLCASSLTSNTEAFFGQGTRLTVV.

The chain couples TRBV5-1 to TRBJ2-7. CDR3 length: 14 amino acids. CDR1 is SGHRS, CDR2 YFSETQ, per germline. The chain's CDR3 is CASSHGDASYEQYF.

V and J are TRBV6-2 or TRBV6-3 and TRBJ1-2. The CDR3 is 14 amino acids. Germline V gene data show CDR1 as MNHEY and CDR2 as SVGEGT. The chain's CDR3 is CASSYSERRYGYTF.

V is TRBV27 and J is TRBJ2-1; TCRdb's D call of TRBD1 is untestable without DNA. CDR3 length: 15 residues. The V gene's germline CDR1 is MNHEY and CDR2 SMNVEV (reference sequence). The CDR3 loop is CASSLMPGAHNEQFF.

V is TRBV12-3 or TRBV12-4 and J is TRBJ1-5. This CDR3 has 14 residues. This chain's CDR3 is CASSSVFGNQPQHF.

V is TRBV5-4 and J is TRBJ2-1. This CDR3 comprises 13 residues. Per the germline V gene, CDR1 is SGHNT and CDR2 is YYREEE (reference sequence). The CDR3 reads CASSLGGSNEQFF.

V gene TRBV5-1 combines with J gene TRBJ2-7; absent DNA, TCRdb's TRBD1 call cannot be checked. The CDR3 contains 14 residues. From germline, CDR1 is SGHRS and CDR2 YFSETQ. Here the CDR3 reads CASSLGGARNEQYF.

This clonotype counts as medium-sized (0.01 to 0.1%) by frequency. The gene calls are TRBV12-3 or TRBV12-4 and TRBJ1-1; as DNA is missing, the TRBD1 call by TCRdb cannot be tested. This CDR3 comprises 12 residues. The CDR3 spells CASSLRGAEAFF.

Measured by frequency, this clonotype is medium-sized. The chain recombines TRBV20-1 with TRBJ2-1; TCRdb reports TRBD2, a call that lacks DNA to check it against. The CDR3 is 13 amino acids. In germline, CDR1 is DFQATT, CDR2 SNEGSKA (reference sequence). CDR3 in amino acids: CSASFRTSDEQFF.

This chain uses TRBV7-9 with TRBJ1-5. Germline lookup yields CDR1 SEHNR and CDR2 FQNEAQ (reference sequence). This CDR3 region has 16 residues. The CDR3 loop reads CASSLEVGGLSQPQHF.

Considering frequency, this clonotype is medium-sized (0.01 to 0.1%). The chain joins TRBV4-1 to TRBJ1-1; the D gene TCRdb calls, TRBD1, cannot be checked with no DNA. CDR1 MGHRA and CDR2 YSYEKL come from the germline V gene. This CDR3 is built from 14 residues. CDR3 amino acids: CASSQKEGGTEAFF.

V gene TRBV13 combines with J gene TRBJ2-1; the TCRdb D gene call, TRBD2, has no DNA to confirm it. CDR3 length: 14 residues. Looked up from germline, CDR1 is PRHDT and CDR2 is FYEKMQ (reference sequence). CDR3 loop: CASSLPRAENEQFF.

The rearrangement uses TRBV7-8 and TRBJ2-2; without DNA, the TCRdb call of TRBD2 cannot be checked. Looked up from germline, CDR1 is SGHVS and CDR2 is FQNEAQ. The CDR3 covers 17 residues. Here the CDR3 reads CASSPPTGGPNTGELFF.

The gene calls are TRBV13 and TRBJ2-5; TCRdb calls TRBD2, which cannot be checked without DNA. CDR1 is PRHDT, CDR2 FYEKMQ, per germline (reference sequence). CDR3 length equals 12 residues. CDR3 amino acids: CASSLARRGPDF. Variable domain in full (rest from reference TRBV13 and TRBJ2-5): AAGVIQSPRHLIKEKRETATLKCYPIPRHDTVYWYQQGPGQDPQFLISFYEKMQSDKGSIPDRFSAQQFSDYHSELNMSSLELGDSALYFCASSLARRGPDFGPGTRLLVL.

The V call is TRBV19, the J call TRBJ2-7; the TCRdb call, TRBD1, lacks DNA for checking. Germline V lookup: CDR1 LNHDA, CDR2 SQIVND (reference sequence). The CDR3 extends over 12 amino acids. The CDR3 loop is CASSDRGYEQYF.

The chain combines TRBV5-4 with TRBJ1-1; TCRdb's D gene call, TRBD1, goes unchecked for lack of DNA. CDR3 size: 15 residues. Looked up from germline, CDR1 is SGHNT and CDR2 is YYREEE (reference sequence). The CDR3 loop is CASRDQRTGNTEAFF.

This clonotype shows up as medium-sized by frequency. V and J are TRBV2 and TRBJ1-6; with no DNA, the TCRdb D assignment of TRBD1 cannot be verified. The CDR3 length is 14 residues. The germline CDR1 and CDR2 sequences are SNHLY and FYNNEI. CDR3 loop: CASSENRGNSPLHF.

By frequency, this clonotype is medium-sized. The rearrangement joins TRBV29-1 to TRBJ1-2; absent DNA, TCRdb's TRBD1 call cannot be checked. This CDR3 spans 14 amino acids. Germline assignment: CDR1 SQVTM and CDR2 ANQGSEA. This chain's CDR3 is CSAVSGGPNYGYTF.

The rearrangement joins TRBV28 to TRBJ1-1. This CDR3 spans 14 amino acids. The germline V gene has CDR1 MDHEN and CDR2 SYDVKM. CDR3 amino acids: CASSLAWQYTEAFF. Using reference TRBV28 and TRBJ1-1 for the parts outside the CDR3, the full variable domain is DVKVTQSSRYLVKRTGEKVFLECVQDMDHENMFWYRQDPGLGLRLIYFSYDVKMKEKGDIPEGYSVSREKKERFSLILESASTNQTSMYLCASSLAWQYTEAFFGQGTRLTVV.

The chain uses TRBV29-1 and TRBJ1-1; checking the TCRdb D call of TRBD1 is not possible without DNA. Per the germline V gene, CDR1 is SQVTM and CDR2 is ANQGSEA. The CDR3 loop spans 14 amino acids. The CDR3 is CSVAGTVKNTEAFF.

This chain joins TRBV5-1 and TRBJ2-7; TCRdb calls TRBD2, which cannot be checked without DNA. Germline CDR1 and CDR2: SGHRS and YFSETQ. The CDR3 loop spans 14 amino acids. This CDR3 is CASSWVAENYEQYF.